The clone carrying this TCR beta chain occurred once. The antigen remains undetermined. TCRdb's table, derived via immunoSEQ multiplex PCR, lists solely in-frame clones and lacks some. The sample has more than 150,000 clones; around 89% are singletons. The data were obtained in a study of T cell responses to AZD1222 COVID-19 vaccine. The study's findings and limits: There were vaccine-associated CD4 TCRs across spike, dominant at 160-218 and 743-854.

Germline V gene sequence: CDR1 MNHEY, CDR2 SMNVEV (reference sequence). V was pared by 2 bases and J by 3 bases, with 11 bases of the junction left unmatched. This CDR3 has 17 amino acids. The material sequenced was peripheral blood, taken on day 0 of AZD1222 vaccination. V and J are TRBV27 and TRBJ2-7; TRBD1 matches at 9 bases. This sequence originates from an adult in good health. CDR3 DNA: TGTGCCAGCAGTTTAGCGGCGGCACAGGGGGCTGGCTACGAGCAGTACTTC. It is translated as CASSLAAAQGAGYEQYF.